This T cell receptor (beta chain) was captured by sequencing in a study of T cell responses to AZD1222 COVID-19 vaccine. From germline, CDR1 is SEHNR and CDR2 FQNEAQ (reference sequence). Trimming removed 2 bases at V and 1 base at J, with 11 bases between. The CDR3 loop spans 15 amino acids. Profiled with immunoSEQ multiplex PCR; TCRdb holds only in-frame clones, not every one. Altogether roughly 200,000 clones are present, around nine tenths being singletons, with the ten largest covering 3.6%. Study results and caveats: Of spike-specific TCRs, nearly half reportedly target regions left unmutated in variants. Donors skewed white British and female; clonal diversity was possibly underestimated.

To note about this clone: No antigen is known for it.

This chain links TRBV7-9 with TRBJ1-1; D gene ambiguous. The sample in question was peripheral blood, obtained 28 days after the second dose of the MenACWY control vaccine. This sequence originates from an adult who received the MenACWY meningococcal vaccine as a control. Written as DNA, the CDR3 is TGTGCCAGCAGCTTACTGTTGGGCGGGAACACTGAAGCTTTCTTT. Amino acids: CASSLLLGGNTEAFF.